The rows below give T cell receptor beta chains drawn from one sample of a study of vaccination and CD4 T cells after COVID-19. MiXCR, applied by TCRdb to the PCR reads, yields one record per CDR3 protein. The table records several thousand distinct CDR3 sequences, about a third of them present only once. Their antigens remain unidentified. Sequencing was carried out using CD4+ T cells from blood, cultured in vitro. The receptors here all came from a human donor in good health. CDR3s include the opening cysteine and the closing phenylalanine or tryptophan. D genes are given only for firm matches. Expanded clones get a size class; other rows say once, few or many, or leave the size out.

V gene	J gene	clone size	D gene	CDR3 protein	CDR3 DNA
TRBV7-2	TRBJ2-4	once	.	CASSFSAGPQNIQYF	TGTGCCAGCAGCTTTTCTGCAGGTCCCCAAAACATTCAGTACTTC
TRBV7-2	TRBJ2-3	few	TRBD2	CASSLVFSAGVVADTQYF	TGTGCCAGCAGCTTAGTTTTTAGTGCGGGGGTGGTCGCAGATACGCAGTATTTT
TRBV5-4	TRBJ2-4	.	.	CASSGGARVNIQYF	TGTGCCAGCAGCGGGGGGGCGAGAGTGAACATTCAGTACTTC
TRBV12-3/TRBV12-4	TRBJ1-2	few	.	CASSVQRPYGYTF	TGTGCCAGCAGTGTACAGAGACCCTATGGCTACACCTTC
TRBV25-1	TRBJ2-2	.	.	CASSESGLAGNTGELFF	TGTGCCAGCAGTGAAAGTGGTCTCGCGGGCAACACCGGGGAGCTGTTTTTT
TRBV20-1	TRBJ2-1	few	.	CSARDSRLVPDNEQFF	TGCAGTGCTAGAGATTCAAGACTAGTCCCCGACAATGAGCAGTTCTTC
TRBV6-1	TRBJ1-1	.	.	CASSEDGWGSTEAFF	TGTGCCAGCAGTGAAGATGGTTGGGGTTCCACTGAAGCTTTCTTT
TRBV12-3/TRBV12-4	TRBJ2-1	once	.	CASSLGHPMYNEQFF	TGTGCCAGCAGTTTGGGGCATCCCATGTACAATGAGCAGTTCTTC
TRBV19	TRBJ1-2	.	.	CAIKRGDDYTF	TGTGCCATTAAGAGGGGGGATGACTACACCTTC
TRBV12-3/TRBV12-4	TRBJ1-6	.	.	CASSSGRTLSPLHF	TGTGCCAGCAGTTCCGGCAGGACCCTTTCACCCCTCCACTTT
TRBV7-6	TRBJ2-2	.	.	CASSLSPSNTGELFF	TGTGCCAGCAGCTTAAGCCCTAGTAACACCGGGGAGCTGTTTTTT
TRBV20-1	TRBJ1-1	few	.	CSASRRGFTEAFF	TGCAGTGCTAGCAGGAGGGGCTTCACTGAAGCTTTCTTT
TRBV30	TRBJ1-1	.	TRBD1	CAWSPSLEGADTEAFF	TGTGCCTGGAGCCCCTCTTTGGAGGGGGCAGACACTGAAGCTTTCTTT
TRBV5-6	TRBJ1-2	.	.	CASSFYEKNYGYTF	TGTGCCAGCAGCTTCTACGAGAAGAACTATGGCTACACCTTC
TRBV7-2	TRBJ2-3	few	TRBD2	CASSSGTSGAYTQYF	TGTGCCAGCAGCTCCGGGACTAGCGGGGCCTATACGCAGTATTTT
TRBV6-1	TRBJ2-5	.	TRBD1	CASSGLQTGVYETQYF	TGTGCCAGCAGTGGATTGCAGACAGGGGTATACGAGACCCAGTACTTC
TRBV7-9	TRBJ1-2	few	.	CASSFVAGSGYTF	TGTGCCAGCAGCTTTGTCGCAGGGAGCGGCTACACCTTC
TRBV7-3	TRBJ1-1	.	.	CASSEQGTTEAFF	TGTGCCAGCAGTGAACAGGGTACCACTGAAGCTTTCTTT
TRBV6-5	TRBJ2-7	few	.	CASSYSKESYEQYF	TGTGCCAGCAGTTACTCTAAGGAATCCTACGAGCAGTACTTC
TRBV30	TRBJ2-3	few	TRBD1	CAWGTVPDTQYF	TGTGCCTGGGGGACAGTACCAGATACGCAGTATTTT
TRBV6-5	TRBJ1-1	.	.	CASSYTVQAAMNTEAFF	TGTGCCAGCAGTTACACGGTCCAGGCGGCTATGAACACTGAAGCTTTCTTT
TRBV19	TRBJ1-1	.	.	CASSITGDTEAFF	TGTGCCAGTAGTATAACGGGGGACACTGAAGCTTTCTTT
TRBV2	TRBJ2-5	medium-sized	.	CASSPQETQYF	TGTGCCAGCAGTCCACAAGAGACCCAGTACTTC
TRBV6-1	TRBJ1-2	.	.	CASSQQGGSRGYTF	TGTGCCAGCAGTCAACAAGGGGGTAGCCGAGGCTACACCTTC
TRBV5-1	TRBJ2-7	.	.	CASSLQTAYEQYF	TGCGCCAGCAGCCTCCAGACAGCCTACGAGCAGTACTTC
TRBV10-3	TRBJ1-5	.	.	CAISDRGGNQPQHF	TGTGCCATCAGTGACAGAGGAGGCAATCAGCCCCAGCATTTT
TRBV12-3/TRBV12-4	TRBJ1-5	.	.	CASSFAPKDGPQHF	TGTGCCAGCAGTTTTGCCCCTAAGGACGGTCCCCAGCATTTT
TRBV21-1	TRBJ2-7	.	.	CASSKKVFVAGQGGEQYF	TGTGCCAGCAGCAAAAAGGTATTCGTGGCGGGACAGGGCGGCGAGCAGTACTTC
TRBV7-7	TRBJ1-5	few	.	CASISWGGRFQPQHF	TGTGCTAGCATATCTTGGGGGGGGCGCTTTCAGCCCCAGCATTTT
TRBV10-2	TRBJ2-1	.	.	CASSKADYNEQFF	TGCGCCAGCAGTAAAGCGGACTACAATGAGCAGTTCTTC
TRBV6-1	TRBJ2-7	.	.	CASRMTGGLGEQYF	TGTGCCAGCAGAATGACAGGCGGCTTAGGCGAGCAGTACTTC
TRBV18	TRBJ2-3	once	.	CASSPTQDTQYF	TGTGCCAGCTCCCCTACTCAAGATACGCAGTATTTT
TRBV19	TRBJ2-2	.	.	CASSNLAAGELFF	TGTGCCAGTAGTAATCTGGCCGCCGGGGAGCTGTTTTTT
TRBV20-1	TRBJ1-3	few	TRBD1	CSASVGQARHTIYF	TGCAGTGCTAGCGTGGGACAGGCTAGGCACACCATATATTTT
TRBV19	TRBJ1-2	few	TRBD1	CASSKIPGQGALEGYTF	TGTGCCAGTAGCAAAATTCCGGGACAGGGCGCGTTGGAGGGCTACACCTTC
TRBV2	TRBJ1-5	.	.	CASSRIPQVEPQHF	TGTGCCAGCAGCCGAATCCCACAGGTGGAGCCCCAGCATTTT
TRBV6-5	TRBJ1-1	.	.	CASSYGVDSTEAFF	TGTGCCAGCAGTTACGGAGTGGACAGCACTGAAGCTTTCTTT
TRBV6-4	TRBJ2-2	.	.	CASSAGQADTGELFF	TGTGCCAGCAGTGCCGGGCAGGCAGACACCGGGGAGCTGTTTTTT
TRBV9	TRBJ2-3	once	.	CASGNQGSTDTQYF	TGTGCCAGCGGAAACCAGGGCAGCACAGATACGCAGTATTTT
TRBV7-9	TRBJ1-1	.	.	CASSLAILGTAFF	TGTGCCAGCAGCTTAGCCATTTTGGGAACAGCTTTCTTT
TRBV6-1	TRBJ1-2	medium-sized	.	CAGREASNYGYTF	TGTGCCGGCAGGGAGGCTTCTAACTATGGCTACACCTTC
TRBV20-1	TRBJ1-2	once	.	CSARDAGTANGYTF	TGCAGTGCTAGAGATGCAGGGACGGCGAATGGCTACACCTTC
TRBV27	TRBJ2-7	.	TRBD1	CASSPGQFYEQYF	TGTGCCAGCAGTCCGGGACAGTTCTACGAGCAGTACTTC
TRBV7-2	TRBJ1-5	few	.	CASTQTGSNQPQHF	TGTGCCAGCACTCAAACGGGAAGCAATCAGCCCCAGCATTTT
TRBV24-1	TRBJ1-5	.	.	CATSDLQRRNSLSNQPQHF	TGTGCCACCAGTGATTTGCAAAGGCGGAATAGTCTTAGCAATCAGCCCCAGCATTTT
TRBV20-1	TRBJ1-2	few	TRBD1	CSARAPGTGGYGYTF	TGCAGTGCTAGAGCACCCGGGACAGGGGGCTATGGCTACACCTTC
TRBV25-1	TRBJ1-1	.	.	CASSEITEAFF	TGTGCCAGCAGTGAGATAACTGAAGCTTTCTTT
TRBV29-1	TRBJ2-1	few	.	CSVRGAEQFF	TGCAGCGTTCGGGGTGCTGAGCAGTTCTTC
TRBV6-1	TRBJ2-2	.	TRBD2	CASTGLADGELFF	TGTGCCAGCACGGGACTAGCGGACGGGGAGCTGTTTTTT
TRBV6-1	TRBJ1-1	.	TRBD1	CASTQGGRDTEAFF	TGTGCCAGCACTCAGGGGGGCAGAGACACTGAAGCTTTCTTT
TRBV7-9	TRBJ2-7	few	.	CASSLGVPRSF	TGTGCCAGCAGCTTAGGGGTCCCCAGGAGCTTC
TRBV7-8	TRBJ2-5	.	.	CASSLVQSPWTQYF	TGTGCCAGCAGCTTAGTGCAGTCCCCGTGGACCCAGTACTTC
TRBV6-4	TRBJ2-3	.	TRBD2	CASSEGTSGTDTQYF	TGTGCCAGCAGTGAAGGGACTAGTGGCACAGATACGCAGTATTTT
TRBV6-1	TRBJ1-2	.	.	CATNTGKAGYTF	TGTGCCACCAACACAGGGAAGGCTGGCTACACCTTC
TRBV19	TRBJ1-5	.	TRBD1	CATKGQNQPQHF	TGTGCCACCAAGGGACAGAATCAGCCCCAGCATTTT
TRBV2	TRBJ1-5	.	TRBD1	CASSGQGAFQPQHF	TGTGCCAGCAGTGGGCAGGGGGCCTTTCAGCCCCAGCATTTT